What follows are 19 T cell receptor beta chains derived from one specimen sequenced in a study of blood T cell repertoires in COVID-19. The repertoire was sequenced with immunoSEQ multiplex PCR; TCRdb's copy has only in-frame clones and lacks some. The table records 300,000 to 450,000 clones, around 89% of them present only once. The sequenced sample consisted of PBMCs or T cells enriched from blood (not recorded which). Source of these receptors: a woman aged 18-29 years who had recovered from COVID-19.

This clone was observed a single time. The gene calls are TRBV6-6 and TRBJ2-3; 9 positions agree with TRBD2. V shed 5 bases, J shed 0 bases, and the junction held 9 bases outside the gene matches. Germline V CDR1 and CDR2: MNHNY, SVGAGI (reference sequence). The CDR3 length is 17 residues. DNA of the CDR3: TGTGCCAGCAGTCTGCGGGGGGGCGGAACTAGCACAGATACGCAGTATTTT. Amino acids: CASSLRGGGTSTDTQYF.

This chain uses TRBV10-3 with TRBJ2-7; 9 nucleotides line up with TRBD1. This CDR3 has 14 residues. CDR1 is ENHRY, CDR2 SYGVKD, per germline. The junction had 12 bases not matched to a gene; V was cut back by 9 bases and J by 6 bases. For the CDR3, the DNA is TGTGCCATTAGCGCCGGACAGGGGAGAGGCGAGCAGTACTTC. Translating it yields CAISAGQGRGEQYF.

V gene TRBV2 combines with J gene TRBJ2-7; 7 bases line up with TRBD1. Germline CDR1 reads SNHLY; CDR2 reads FYNNEI. This CDR3 spans 14 amino acids. V lost 4 bases, J lost 0 bases, and 3 bases stayed unmatched. The CDR3: CASSGQGSSYEQYF. DNA for the CDR3: TGTGCCAGCAGTGGACAGGGTTCCTCCTACGAGCAGTACTTC.

This clone was seen once. The rearrangement links TRBV2 to TRBJ1-3; tentatively, D is TRBD1 (5 bases). From germline, CDR1 is SNHLY and CDR2 FYNNEI. This CDR3 contains 13 residues. V lost 6 bases to trimming and J lost 4 bases, with 10 bases between them. Here the CDR3 DNA reads TGTGCCAGCAGAGGGGAGGTCGGAAACACCATATATTTT. It translates to CASRGEVGNTIYF.

The chain employs TRBV5-4 and TRBJ1-1; D not resolved. The germline gives CDR1 SGHNT, CDR2 YYREEE (reference sequence). Deletions cut 5 bases from V and 5 bases from J, with 13 bases between. CDR3 size: 13 residues. CDR3 protein: CASSSGPATEAFF. CDR3 sequence (DNA): TGTGCCAGCAGTAGCGGACCTGCTACTGAAGCTTTCTTT.

The chain is built from TRBV20-1 and TRBJ2-3; tentative D call: TRBD2 (5 bases). Germline CDR1 and CDR2: DFQATT and SNEGSKA (reference sequence). The V and J ends lost 7 bases and 8 bases respectively, with 13 bases between them. The CDR3 loop spans 11 amino acids. The CDR3 DNA reads TGCAGTGTTGAGGGTCTAGTTACGCAGTATTTT. It yields the protein CSVEGLVTQYF.

CDR3 coding DNA: TGTGCCAGTATCGTTGGAAACACCATATATTTT. Amino acid sequence: CASIVGNTIYF. The rearrangement uses TRBV19 and TRBJ1-3; no clear D. Per the germline V gene, CDR1 is LNHDA and CDR2 is SQIVND (reference sequence). The CDR3 has 11 residues. The germline V and J ends were trimmed by 7 bases and 3 bases, with 4 bases remaining between them.

The chain is built from TRBV6-2 or TRBV6-3 and TRBJ1-2; 9 bases are shared with TRBD1. This CDR3 has 14 amino acids. Trimming at V came to 5 bases and at J to 1 base, leaving 2 bases not matched to a gene. Germline-derived CDR1 and CDR2 are MNHEY and SVGEGT. CDR3 sequence (DNA): TGTGCCAGCAGTCGGACAGGGGATAACTATGGCTACACCTTC. It encodes CASSRTGDNYGYTF.

The chain is built from TRBV20-1 and TRBJ2-7; TRBD2 matches at 13 bases. The CDR3 sequence is 15 residues long. Germline V gives CDR1 DFQATT, CDR2 SNEGSKA (reference sequence). Trimming cost V 3 bases and J 3 bases; bases outside gene matches: 5. CDR3 amino acids: CSASATSGGFYEQYF. CDR3 nucleotide sequence: TGCAGTGCTAGTGCGACTAGCGGGGGGTTCTACGAGCAGTACTTC.

The rearrangement joins TRBV28 to TRBJ1-1, with 7 bases that match TRBD1. CDR1 is MDHEN, CDR2 SYDVKM, per germline. J lost 4 bases, V lost 3 bases, and 11 bases had no gene match. The CDR3 loop spans 16 amino acids. CDR3 DNA sequence: TGTGCCAGCAGTTTGGAGGCCCTACAGGGGAGCACTGAAGCTTTCTTT. Translating it yields CASSLEALQGSTEAFF.

The chain links TRBV24-1 to TRBJ2-3; no clear D. Trimming took off 4 bases at V and 4 bases at J, with 11 bases between the two ends. Looked up from germline, CDR1 is KGHDR and CDR2 is SFDVKD. The CDR3 spans 14 residues. CDR3 coding DNA: TGTGCCACCAGTGACCGGTACAGAGCAGATACGCAGTATTTT. Translation gives CATSDRYRADTQYF.

The chain is built from TRBV4-1 and TRBJ2-1; D perhaps matches TRBD1 (6 bases). V was shortened by 8 bases and J by 7 bases, with 15 bases between the two germline ends. The CDR3 sequence is 13 residues long. CDR1 MGHRA and CDR2 YSYEKL come from the germline V gene. The CDR3 DNA reads TGCGCCAGCTCGACCGATACAGGGAATGAGCAGTTCTTC. It codes for CASSTDTGNEQFF.

The chain couples TRBV19 to TRBJ1-1; D may be TRBD1 (6 bases). In germline, CDR1 is LNHDA, CDR2 SQIVND (reference sequence). V lost 3 bases and J 3 bases, leaving 11 bases between the germline ends. The CDR3 length is 14 residues. DNA of the CDR3: TGTGCCAGTAGTATGCAGGGGCGATACACTGAAGCTTTCTTT. Encoded protein: CASSMQGRYTEAFF.

This chain joins TRBV30 and TRBJ1-1; D is ambiguous. The CDR3 length is 13 residues. CDR1 GTSNPN and CDR2 SVGIG come from the germline V gene (reference sequence). V was shortened by 3 bases and J by 5 bases, with 13 bases between the two germline ends. The CDR3 reads CAWRNRRGTEAFF. DNA for the CDR3: TGTGCCTGGAGGAATCGTCGGGGTACTGAAGCTTTCTTT.

This sequence joins TRBV13 and TRBJ2-7, with 7 bases that match TRBD2. V trimming: 4 bases; J trimming: 3 bases; junction bases outside the gene matches: 6. CDR3 length equals 14 residues. Germline CDR1 and CDR2: PRHDT and FYEKMQ (reference sequence). CDR3 in amino acids: CASSWKRGLYEQYF. The CDR3 DNA reads TGTGCCAGCAGCTGGAAGCGGGGCCTCTACGAGCAGTACTTC.

The chain joins TRBV9 to TRBJ1-5; TRBD1 matches at 9 bases. Germline CDR1 and CDR2: SGDLS and YYNGEE. This CDR3 has 16 amino acids. V gave up 4 bases and J gave up 7 bases; unmatched junction bases: 12. The CDR3 reads CASSPNPDRGGQPQHF. The CDR3 DNA follows: TGTGCCAGCAGCCCGAACCCGGACAGGGGAGGACAGCCCCAGCATTTT. The full variable domain, its missing parts supplied by reference TRBV9 and TRBJ1-5, is DSGVTQTPKHLITATGQRVTLRCSPRSGDLSVYWYQQSLDQGLQFLIQYYNGEERAKGNILERFSAQQFPDLHSELNLSSLELGDSALYFCASSPNPDRGGQPQHFGDGTRLSIL.

The chain uses TRBV5-1 and TRBJ2-7; 7 bases match TRBD1. Germline CDR1 is SGHRS and CDR2 is YFSETQ. The J segment lost 2 bases and the V segment lost 7 bases, leaving 6 bases of the junction unmatched. CDR3 length: 13 residues. The CDR3, as DNA: TGCGCCAGCGCACGGACAGGCGCCTACGAGCAGTACTTC. Translating it yields CASARTGAYEQYF.

CDR3 DNA: TGTGCCAGCAGCACCACACGTAACTCCTACAATGAGCAGTTCTTC. Its translation is CASSTTRNSYNEQFF. V is TRBV13 and J is TRBJ2-1; D is uncertain. The CDR3 runs to 15 residues. CDR1 and CDR2 from the germline V gene are PRHDT and FYEKMQ (reference sequence). With 5 bases removed from V and 0 bases from J, the gap between germline ends came to 11 bases.

The V gene is TRBV6-2 or TRBV6-3, the J gene TRBJ2-7, with 7 bases fitting TRBD1. CDR1 is MNHEY and CDR2 is SVGEGT in the germline V gene. The V and J ends lost 4 bases and 3 bases, in that order; junction bases with no gene match: 0. The CDR3 covers 12 residues. The CDR3 DNA follows: TGTGCCAGCAGTTGGGACAGCTACGAGCAGTACTTC. Translation gives CASSWDSYEQYF.